Below are 27 T cell receptor beta chains sequenced from a single sample in a study of shared clonotypes between healthy human individuals. Produced via immunoSEQ multiplex PCR; TCRdb's table is partial and in-frame only. The sample gives millions of clones, roughly 91% of which show up once; around 1.7% is in the top ten. The naive CD8 population came from CD45RO-negative cells selected for CCR7, without terminally differentiated effector memory CD45RA+ cells. The source material was naive CD8+ T cells from PBMCs. These receptors all come from a man younger than 30 in good health. Some clones in this sample may be carry-over from other donors' samples.

Here the CDR3 reads CASSITGTGAYEQYF. Here the CDR3 DNA reads TGTGCCAGCAGCATAACCGGGACAGGGGCCTACGAGCAGTACTTC. V usage is TRBV6-1 and J usage is TRBJ2-7; TRBD1 aligns across 10 bases. The length of the CDR3 is 15 residues. Per germline, CDR1 MNHNS and CDR2 SASEGT. The V and J ends lost 6 bases and 2 bases, in that order; junction bases with no gene match: 7.

The rearrangement links TRBV7-8 to TRBJ2-7; D gene uncertain. The CDR3 sequence is 12 residues long. Germline assignment: CDR1 SGHVS and CDR2 FQNEAQ. Deletions cut 1 base from V and 5 bases from J, with 6 bases between. Written as DNA, the CDR3 is TGTGCCAGCAGCTTAGGTGACAACGAGCAGTACTTC. Its protein product is CASSLGDNEQYF.

Comments on this clone: In the same sample, other DNA sequences code for this CDR3. J is TRBJ2-7 and V is TRBV7-9; D remains ambiguous. V gave up 0 bases and J gave up 1 base, with 4 bases separating them. The CDR3 contains 13 residues. Germline assignment: CDR1 SEHNR and CDR2 FQNEAQ (reference sequence). DNA of the CDR3: TGTGCCAGCAGCTTAGCGGATTCCTACGAGCAGTACTTC. It yields the protein CASSLADSYEQYF.

The chain carries TRBV27 and TRBJ2-7; tentative D call: TRBD2 (7 bases). The V gene lost 8 bases and the J gene lost 4 bases, with 18 bases spanning the gap. The CDR3 totals 14 residues. CDR1 is MNHEY, CDR2 SMNVEV, per germline (reference sequence). This chain's CDR3 is CASGPRGGPYEQYF. CDR3 sequence (DNA): TGTGCCAGCGGTCCTAGGGGGGGACCTTACGAGCAGTACTTC.

V usage is TRBV11-2 and J usage is TRBJ2-5, with 12 bases fitting TRBD2. The V gene end was trimmed by 5 bases and the J gene end by 5 bases; junction bases not matched to a gene: 6. CDR1 and CDR2 from the germline V gene are SGHAT and FQNNGV. This CDR3 region has 15 residues. The CDR3, as DNA: TGTGCCAGCAGCCTCGGGACTAGCGGGCGGGAGACCCAGTACTTC. As protein: CASSLGTSGRETQYF.

The rearrangement links TRBV20-1 to TRBJ2-1; possible D gene TRBD2, 5 bases. Germline lookup yields CDR1 DFQATT and CDR2 SNEGSKA (reference sequence). Trimming took off 4 bases at V and 8 bases at J, with 9 bases between the two ends. CDR3 length: 11 amino acids. CDR3: CSATRRDEQFF. The CDR3 DNA reads TGCAGTGCTACCCGGCGGGATGAGCAGTTCTTC.

This clone was counted a single time. The V call is TRBV5-6, the J call TRBJ2-7; 7 bases line up with TRBD1. Germline V gene lookup returns CDR1 SGHDT and CDR2 YYEEEE. Germline trimming cut 10 bases from V and 3 bases from J; bases unmatched to any gene: 10. This CDR3 has 13 amino acids. CDR3 nucleotide sequence: TGTGCCTTCTCCAACCGGGACAGCTACGAGCAGTACTTC. This encodes CAFSNRDSYEQYF.

The genes are TRBV27 and TRBJ2-7, with 7 bases identical to TRBD1. Germline V lookup: CDR1 MNHEY, CDR2 SMNVEV (reference sequence). J was trimmed by 5 bases and V by 5 bases; bases with no gene match: 6. This CDR3 region has 13 residues. In DNA, the CDR3 is TGTGCCAGCAGTCCGACAGGGCCTCACGAGCAGTACTTC. Translated, it gives CASSPTGPHEQYF.

As to this clone: Other DNA variants within this sample encode the same CDR3. The chain couples TRBV27 to TRBJ2-7, with D perhaps matching TRBD2 (6 bases). The V gene's germline CDR1 is MNHEY and CDR2 SMNVEV (reference sequence). V was clipped by 6 bases and J by 7 bases, with 13 bases between them. CDR3 length: 12 residues. The CDR3 reads CASRGGAGEQYF. In DNA form, the CDR3 reads TGTGCCAGCAGGGGCGGGGCGGGGGAGCAGTACTTC.

The chain employs TRBV5-6 and TRBJ2-2; D gene ambiguous. The length of the CDR3 is 13 residues. With 6 bases removed from V and 6 bases from J, the gap between germline ends came to 12 bases. Germline CDR1 reads SGHDT; CDR2 reads YYEEEE. The CDR3 bases are TGTGCCAGCACCAACTTCGGGCCCGGGGAGCTGTTTTTT. Translated: CASTNFGPGELFF.

The chain uses TRBV27 and TRBJ1-2; 7 positions agree with TRBD1. The germline V gene encodes CDR1 MNHEY and CDR2 SMNVEV (reference sequence). The CDR3 extends over 14 amino acids. Trimming cost V 5 bases and J 7 bases; bases outside gene matches: 10. Here the CDR3 DNA reads TGTGCCAGCAGTCCCAGGACAGGCCCTTCTGGCTACACCTTC. Its translation is CASSPRTGPSGYTF.

The chain has TRBV5-3 and TRBJ2-4, with 10 bases identical to TRBD1. TRBV5-3 is recorded as an ORF, its role being uncertain. Trimming removed 0 bases from V and 6 bases from J; junction bases left unmatched: 6. This CDR3 comprises 16 residues. The CDR3 DNA reads as TGTGCCAGAAGCTTGGACTCCCGGGACAGGGGAAACATTCAGTACTTC. This translates into CARSLDSRDRGNIQYF.

The chain has TRBV6-6 and TRBJ2-7, with 9 positions matching TRBD2. V lost 2 bases and J lost 5; bases outside the gene matches: 10. CDR1 is MNHNY and CDR2 is SVGAGI in the germline V gene (reference sequence). CDR3 length: 16 residues. CDR3 loop: CASSYVFGGRAHEQYF. CDR3 in DNA: TGTGCCAGCAGTTACGTTTTTGGCGGGAGGGCCCACGAGCAGTACTTC.

As for this clone: The sample carries other DNA sequences with the same CDR3. The chain recombines TRBV27 with TRBJ2-7; D remains ambiguous. The CDR3 runs 13 residues. V shed 2 bases and J shed 3 bases, with 8 bases lying between them. CDR1 is MNHEY and CDR2 is SMNVEV in the germline V gene (reference sequence). The CDR3 spells CASSLGPSYEQYF. The DNA for the CDR3 is TGTGCCAGCAGTTTAGGACCGAGCTACGAGCAGTACTTC.

V usage is TRBV4-2 and J usage is TRBJ1-4, with TRBD1 matching 7 bases. This CDR3 is built from 16 residues. Trimming took 4 bases from V and 8 from J; bases not matched to a gene: 13. Germline CDR1 reads LGHNA; CDR2 reads YNFKEQ. Written as DNA, the CDR3 is TGTGCCAGCAGCCGATCGATTCAGGGGGTCCGGGAAAAACTGTTTTTT. Its protein product is CASSRSIQGVREKLFF.

In its sample, this clone was seen once. V gene TRBV28 combines with J gene TRBJ2-7; D is undetermined. Germline V gene lookup returns CDR1 MDHEN and CDR2 SYDVKM. Between the trimmed V and J ends, which lost 7 bases and 5 bases, there was a span of 12 bases. CDR3 length equals 12 residues. The CDR3 sequence is CASTPSNHEQYF. The CDR3 nucleotides are TGTGCCAGCACCCCCTCGAACCACGAGCAGTACTTC.

The rearrangement joins TRBV4-1 to TRBJ2-7; D is undetermined. The germline gives CDR1 MGHRA, CDR2 YSYEKL. The length of the CDR3 is 14 residues. Between the trimmed V and J ends, which lost 1 base and 0 bases, there was a span of 7 bases. CDR3 sequence: CASSQGQTSYEQYF. The CDR3 nucleotides read TGCGCCAGCAGCCAAGGGCAGACCTCCTACGAGCAGTACTTC.

The chain employs TRBV10-3 and TRBJ2-1, with 9 nucleotides matching TRBD2. J lost 8 bases, V lost 2 bases, and 13 bases had no gene match. Germline CDR1 ENHRY, CDR2 SYGVKD. CDR3 length: 17 amino acids. Here the CDR3 reads CAISETSLAGSQDEQFF. The CDR3 nucleotides read TGTGCCATCAGTGAGACTTCCCTAGCGGGGAGTCAGGATGAGCAGTTCTTC.

The chain links TRBV14 to TRBJ1-2, with 11 bases aligning to TRBD1. V lost 1 base, J lost 4 bases, and 5 bases stayed unmatched. This CDR3 is built from 16 residues. From germline, CDR1 is SGHDN and CDR2 FVKESK. CDR3 sequence: CASSQGVGTGGYGYTF. The CDR3 nucleotides are TGTGCCAGCAGCCAAGGTGTTGGGACAGGGGGCTATGGCTACACCTTC.

This clone occurred once. The rearrangement uses TRBV7-9 and TRBJ2-1; no clear D gene. Trimming removed 5 bases at V and 5 bases at J, with 4 bases between. This CDR3 has 11 residues. The V gene's germline CDR1 is SEHNR and CDR2 FQNEAQ (reference sequence). The CDR3 nucleotides are TGTGCCAGCAGCCGTGACAATGAGCAGTTCTTC. Translation gives CASSRDNEQFF.

This clone appeared a single time. The rearrangement links TRBV25-1 to TRBJ2-6; D is unclear. The germline V and J ends were trimmed by 3 bases and 4 bases, with 10 bases remaining between them. Germline CDR1 is MGHDK and CDR2 is SYGVNS. CDR3 length equals 15 residues. Here the CDR3 DNA reads TGTGCCAGCAGTGAGACCCTTGTGGGGGCCAACGTCCTGACTTTC. Translation: CASSETLVGANVLTF.

The chain has TRBV28 and TRBJ2-2; possibly TRBD1 or TRBD2 for D (5 bases each). This CDR3 is built from 15 residues. Trimming left V 7 bases short and J 2 bases short, with 14 bases between. Germline values: CDR1 MDHEN, CDR2 SYDVKM. The CDR3 is CASTHLGVNTGELFF. CDR3 nucleotide sequence: TGTGCCAGCACCCACTTGGGGGTTAACACCGGGGAGCTGTTTTTT.

This sequence joins TRBV27 and TRBJ2-1; 9 nucleotides align to TRBD2. The CDR3 loop spans 16 amino acids. Germline assignment: CDR1 MNHEY and CDR2 SMNVEV (reference sequence). V trimming: 3 bases; J trimming: 1 base; junction bases outside the gene matches: 4. CDR3 nucleotides: TGTGCCAGCAGTTTGGTAGCGGGAGTTTCCTACAATGAGCAGTTCTTC. Amino acids: CASSLVAGVSYNEQFF.

V usage is TRBV4-3 and J usage is TRBJ2-1; D is perhaps TRBD2 (6 bases). Germline V gives CDR1 LGHNA, CDR2 YSLEER. Trimming left V 0 bases short and J 3 bases short, with 21 bases between. The CDR3 is 19 residues long. The CDR3 region is CASSQEWGVQLVSYNEQFF. The DNA of the CDR3 is TGCGCCAGCAGCCAAGAATGGGGGGTTCAACTCGTAAGCTACAATGAGCAGTTCTTC.

This chain links TRBV7-8 with TRBJ1-5; no definite D call. V lost 2 bases to trimming and J lost 4 bases, with 6 bases between them. This CDR3 spans 13 amino acids. Germline lookup yields CDR1 SGHVS and CDR2 FQNEAQ. The DNA of the CDR3 is TGTGCCAGCAGCTTATGGGGAAATCAGCCCCAGCATTTT. Protein: CASSLWGNQPQHF.

The chain carries TRBV28 and TRBJ1-5, with a tentative D call TRBD1 (5 bases). CDR3 length: 16 residues. From germline, CDR1 is MDHEN and CDR2 SYDVKM. Trimming stripped 2 bases from V and 2 bases from J, with 13 bases between. The CDR3 DNA reads as TGTGCCAGCAGTTTAACGGGGGTGGGAGGCAATCAGCCCCAGCATTTT. It is translated as CASSLTGVGGNQPQHF.

V usage is TRBV12-5 and J usage is TRBJ2-2; D is ambiguous. The V and J ends lost 3 bases and 1 base respectively, with 3 bases between them. The CDR3 has 13 amino acids. Germline CDR1 reads LGHNT; CDR2 reads FRNRAP. CDR3 residues: CASGLQNTGELFF. The CDR3 DNA sequence: TGTGCTAGTGGTTTACAGAACACCGGGGAGCTGTTTTTT.